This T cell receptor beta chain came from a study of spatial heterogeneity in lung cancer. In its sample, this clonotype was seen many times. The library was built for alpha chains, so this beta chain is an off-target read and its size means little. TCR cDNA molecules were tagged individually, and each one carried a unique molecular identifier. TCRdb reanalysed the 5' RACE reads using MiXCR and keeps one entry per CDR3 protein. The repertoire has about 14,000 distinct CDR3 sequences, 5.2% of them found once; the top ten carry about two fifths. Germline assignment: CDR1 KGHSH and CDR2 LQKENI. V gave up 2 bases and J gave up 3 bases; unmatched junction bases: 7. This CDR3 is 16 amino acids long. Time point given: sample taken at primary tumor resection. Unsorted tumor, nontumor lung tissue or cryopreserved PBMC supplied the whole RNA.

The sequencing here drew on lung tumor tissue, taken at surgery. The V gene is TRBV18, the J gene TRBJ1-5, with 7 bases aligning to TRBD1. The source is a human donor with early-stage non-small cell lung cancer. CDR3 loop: CASSPSGQASNQPQHF. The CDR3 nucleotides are TGTGCCAGCTCACCATCTGGACAGGCCTCCAATCAGCCCCAGCATTTT.